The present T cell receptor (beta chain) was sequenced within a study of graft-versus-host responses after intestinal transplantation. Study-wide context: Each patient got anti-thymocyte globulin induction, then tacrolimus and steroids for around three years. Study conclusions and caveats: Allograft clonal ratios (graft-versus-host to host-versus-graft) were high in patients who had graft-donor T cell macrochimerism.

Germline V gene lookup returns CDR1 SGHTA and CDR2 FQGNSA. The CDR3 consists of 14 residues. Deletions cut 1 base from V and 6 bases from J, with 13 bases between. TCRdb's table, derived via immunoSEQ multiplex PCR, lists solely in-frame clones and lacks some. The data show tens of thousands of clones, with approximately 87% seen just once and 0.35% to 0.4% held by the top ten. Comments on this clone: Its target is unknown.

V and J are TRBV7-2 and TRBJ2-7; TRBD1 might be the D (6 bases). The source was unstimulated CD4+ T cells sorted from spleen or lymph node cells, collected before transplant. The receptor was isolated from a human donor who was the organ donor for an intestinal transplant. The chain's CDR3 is CASSLEGRGTEQYV. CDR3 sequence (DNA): TGTGCCAGCAGCTTAGAGGGCAGGGGAACCGAGCAGTACGTC.